These T cell receptor beta chains were read from a single sample in a study of blood T cell repertoires in COVID-19. Clones were sequenced by immunoSEQ multiplex PCR, and TCRdb holds only the in-frame ones, with some missing. Here the sample spans under 150,000 clones, around 83% being singletons. Specimen: peripheral blood. These TCRs come from a woman aged 55-69 years with COVID-19, enrolled during active disease. Both conserved end residues are part of each CDR3. D genes are given only for firm matches. Size is stated for part of the rows, as once, few or many counts, or as a class when the clone is expanded.

once TRBJ1-2 TRBV20-1 TRBD1 TGCAGTGCCCAGGACAGGGAAACAACTAAGTTC CSAQDRETTKF
- TRBJ1-2 TRBV27 TRBD1 TGTGCCAGCAGTCCTTTTACAGGGGGCGCAAACTATGGCTACACCTTC CASSPFTGGANYGYTF
- TRBJ1-6 TRBV30 TRBD1 TGTGCCTGGAGTGCAACTAGACAGGGACTTTATTCACCCCTCCACTTT CAWSATRQGLYSPLHF
- TRBJ1-1 TRBV20-1 - TGCAGTGCTAGTAGGAGGGGCAACACTGAAGCTTTCTTT CSASRRGNTEAFF
- TRBJ1-2 TRBV7-3 TRBD1 TGTGCCAGCAGCTTAGGAGACAGGGTTGGCTACACCTTC CASSLGDRVGYTF
once TRBJ2-7 TRBV3-1/TRBV3-2 TRBD2 TGTGCCAGCAGCCAAATGGCGGGGGGGCCCCACGAGCAGTACTTC CASSQMAGGPHEQYF
- TRBJ1-5 TRBV5-8 - TGTGCCAGCCTCCAAGGGGCAGGGTTCAAACAGCCCCAGCATTTT CASLQGAGFKQPQHF
- TRBJ1-1 TRBV7-6 TRBD1 TGTGCCAGCAGCTTCTCGCGACAGGGGGCGTATGACACTGAAGCTTTCTTT CASSFSRQGAYDTEAFF
- TRBJ1-1 TRBV5-5 - TGTGCCAGCAGCTTGGACCCCTCCCAAGCGGACACTGAAGCTTTCTTT CASSLDPSQADTEAFF
- TRBJ2-1 TRBV2 - TGTGCCAGCGGGGATCCGGGGAGCTCCTACAATGAGCAGTTCTTC CASGDPGSSYNEQFF
- TRBJ2-7 TRBV28 - TGTGCCAGCAGGTTATCAGGTGGCTACGAGCAGTACTTC CASRLSGGYEQYF
- TRBJ2-4 TRBV5-6 TRBD2 TGTGCCAGCACCCTGACTAGCGGGGGGGCCGGTTCCAAAAACATTCAGTACTTC CASTLTSGGAGSKNIQYF
- TRBJ2-7 TRBV9 - TGTGCCAGCAGCGTAGGGCCCAATTACTCCTACGAGCAGTACTTC CASSVGPNYSYEQYF
once TRBJ1-5 TRBV18 - TGTGCCAGCTCACCATCGGGTGGGAGCAATCAGCCCCAGCATTTT CASSPSGGSNQPQHF
- TRBJ2-6 TRBV7-9 TRBD1 TGTGCCAGCAGCTTAGGGACAGGGGGGACTGGGGCCAACGTCCTGACTTTC CASSLGTGGTGANVLTF
- TRBJ1-2 TRBV18 - TGTGCCAGCTCCCCACAACCCCCTCGTAGCTCCACTAACTATGGCTACACCTTC CASSPQPPRSSTNYGYTF
- TRBJ2-1 TRBV10-1 - TGCGCCAGCAGTGACCCACTGGACAATGAGCAGTTCTTC CASSDPLDNEQFF
- TRBJ1-2 TRBV15 TRBD1 TGTGCCACCAGCACAGGGGGGTCGTATGGCTACACCTTC CATSTGGSYGYTF
- TRBJ2-7 TRBV5-5 TRBD2 TGTGCCAGCAGCTCGGGGGGTGGGGTCCCCTACGAGCAGTACTTC CASSSGGGVPYEQYF
- TRBJ1-6 TRBV18 TRBD1 TGTGCCAGCTCACGAGGGACAGGGAGTGACACCCTCCACTTT CASSRGTGSDTLHF
once TRBJ1-2 TRBV7-9 - TGTGCCAGCAGTCCCCCAGGGGAGAGCTATGGCTACACCTTC CASSPPGESYGYTF
- TRBJ2-3 TRBV24-1 TRBD1 TGTGCCACCGCGCAGGGGGCCCTTAGCACAGATACGCAGTATTTT CATAQGALSTDTQYF
- TRBJ1-2 TRBV6-5 TRBD1 TGTGCCAGCAGCACAGGGGAGCACTATGGCTACACCTTC CASSTGEHYGYTF
- TRBJ2-7 TRBV3-1/TRBV3-2 - TGTGCCAGCAGCCAAGGGGGTAGATGGGGCGGAGGGTACGAGCAGTACTTC CASSQGGRWGGGYEQYF
- TRBJ2-2 TRBV5-1 - TGCGCCAGCAGCTTGGTGGCCAGGGCGGAGCCCGGGGAGCTGTTTTTT CASSLVARAEPGELFF
- TRBJ1-1 TRBV7-9 - TGTGCCAGCAGCTTAAATAAGGACTGGGCTCGGATGAACACTGAAGCTTTCTTT CASSLNKDWARMNTEAFF
few TRBJ1-5 TRBV27 - TGTGCCAGCAGTTTCGGTCAGGCCAATCAGCCCCAGCATTTT CASSFGQANQPQHF
- TRBJ2-7 TRBV7-9 - TGTGCCAGCAGCTTAGCGAGACAGTCCTACGAGCAGTACTTC CASSLARQSYEQYF
- TRBJ1-2 TRBV13 TRBD1 TGTGCCAGCAGCTTAGGGACAGGGCGTTATGGCTACACCTTC CASSLGTGRYGYTF
- TRBJ2-5 TRBV5-1 TRBD2 TGCGCCAGCAGCGTCGGGGGGGCGGTAGGGACCCAGTACTTC CASSVGGAVGTQYF
- TRBJ2-7 TRBV7-8 - TGTGCCAGCACCGTCGAGGGTAGCGGCTACTCCTACGAGCAGTACTTC CASTVEGSGYSYEQYF
- TRBJ2-1 TRBV3-1/TRBV3-2 TRBD2 TGTGCCAGCAGCGCCCGTGGGCGGGGGGACAATGAGCAGTTCTTC CASSARGRGDNEQFF
- TRBJ1-1 TRBV7-9 - TGTGCCAGCAGCCCCCCCCGGGACATGGCCACTGAAGCTTTCTTT CASSPPRDMATEAFF
once TRBJ1-2 TRBV27 - TGTGCCAGCAGTTTCCGCGCCGGGACTTTCTATGGCTACACCTTC CASSFRAGTFYGYTF
- TRBJ2-7 TRBV19 TRBD1 TGTGCCAGTAGTGCGACAGGGCTCCCCTACGAGCAGTACTTC CASSATGLPYEQYF
- TRBJ1-4 TRBV19 - TGTGCCAGTAGTATAGTGACCCGGCCCGGGGAAAAACTGTTTTTT CASSIVTRPGEKLFF
- TRBJ1-2 TRBV10-3 TRBD1 TGTGCCATCAGTGACACCAACAGGGGATCGAACTATGGCTACACCTTC CAISDTNRGSNYGYTF
- TRBJ2-2 TRBV7-3 - TGTGCCAGCAGCTTAGCAGACACCGGGGAGCTGTTTTTT CASSLADTGELFF
- TRBJ1-4 TRBV5-1 TRBD1 TGCGCCAGCAGCGGGGACAGGGGGTCGAGCGAGAGAAAACTGTTTTTT CASSGDRGSSERKLFF
- TRBJ1-2 TRBV6-5 - TGTGCCAGCACCGGACTAGGGCGGGACTATGGCTACACCTTC CASTGLGRDYGYTF
- TRBJ1-6 TRBV7-9 - TGTGCCAGCAGCATCGCAGGGTTCTCACCCCTCCACTTT CASSIAGFSPLHF
- TRBJ1-6 TRBV2 - TGTGCCAGCAGTCGGACAGAATCTAATTCACCCCTCCACTTT CASSRTESNSPLHF
- TRBJ2-7 TRBV6-1 - TGTGCCAGCAGTGAACTGACCTACTACGGACACCTGTCCTACGAGCAGTACTTC CASSELTYYGHLSYEQYF
- TRBJ1-6 TRBV27 TRBD1 TGTGCCAGCAGTTTACGTGGCAGGGGGCCCGATTATTCACCCCTCCACTTT CASSLRGRGPDYSPLHF
once TRBJ2-2 TRBV2 - TGTGCCAGCACCGGGGGACCCCTAAACACCGGGGAGCTGTTTTTT CASTGGPLNTGELFF
- TRBJ1-4 TRBV29-1 - TGCAGCGTTGAAACAGGGATAAATGAAAAACTGTTTTTT CSVETGINEKLFF
few TRBJ2-5 TRBV5-3 - TGTGCCAGAAGCTCCTGGGAGATCCAAGAGACCCAGTACTTC CARSSWEIQETQYF
- TRBJ1-6 TRBV30 - TGTGCCTGGAGGGCTGCACAGGCTACTAATTCACCCCTCCACTTT CAWRAAQATNSPLHF
- TRBJ2-2 TRBV5-1 TRBD1 TGCGCCAGCAGCTTCCTTTCCGGGACAGGGGTGCCCGGGGAGCTGTTTTTT CASSFLSGTGVPGELFF